This TCR beta chain was profiled in a study of blood T cell repertoires in COVID-19. CDR1 and CDR2 from the germline V gene are LNHDA and SQIVND (reference sequence). The CDR3 runs to 13 residues. Trimming pared 2 bases from V and 1 base from J, leaving 4 bases between. The sample holds a few counts of this clone. Sequenced by immunoSEQ multiplex PCR; TCRdb stores in-frame clones only, minus some. This sample has about 78,000 clones; around 90% occur once, and the top ten carry around 0.8%. Sequenced input: peripheral blood. This clonotype was obtained from an elderly woman with acute or convalescent COVID-19. V and J are TRBV19 and TRBJ2-3; unclear D gene. CDR3 sequence reads: CASSIIGTDTQYF. For the CDR3, the DNA is TGTGCCAGTAGTATAATCGGCACAGATACGCAGTATTTT.